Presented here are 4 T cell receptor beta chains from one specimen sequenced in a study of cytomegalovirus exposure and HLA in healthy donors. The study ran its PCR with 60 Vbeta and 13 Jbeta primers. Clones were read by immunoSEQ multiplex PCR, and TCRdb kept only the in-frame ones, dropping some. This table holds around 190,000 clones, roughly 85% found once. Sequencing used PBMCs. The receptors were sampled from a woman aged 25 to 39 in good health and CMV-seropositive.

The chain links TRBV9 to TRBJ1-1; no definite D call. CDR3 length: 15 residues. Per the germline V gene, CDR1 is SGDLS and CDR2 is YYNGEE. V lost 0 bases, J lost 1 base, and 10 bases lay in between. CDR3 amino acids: CASSVDLTSNTEAFF. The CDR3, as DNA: TGTGCCAGCAGCGTAGATCTGACTTCGAACACTGAAGCTTTCTTT.

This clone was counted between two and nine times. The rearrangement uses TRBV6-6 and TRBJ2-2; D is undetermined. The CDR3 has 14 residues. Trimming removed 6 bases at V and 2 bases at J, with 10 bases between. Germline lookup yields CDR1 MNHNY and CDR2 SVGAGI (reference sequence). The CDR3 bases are TGTGCCAGCAGGACCGGGTCTAACACCGGGGAGCTGTTTTTT. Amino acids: CASRTGSNTGELFF.

Here the CDR3 reads CASSKPQGYTDTQYF. The CDR3 bases are TGTGCCAGTAGTAAACCACAGGGGTACACAGATACGCAGTATTTT. The chain uses TRBV19 and TRBJ2-3; TRBD1 matches at 7 bases. Germline V gene lookup returns CDR1 LNHDA and CDR2 SQIVND (reference sequence). The junction had 6 bases not matched to a gene; V was cut back by 4 bases and J by 2 bases. The CDR3 has 15 residues. The whole variable domain, filled in from reference TRBV19 and TRBJ2-3, reads DGGITQSPKYLFRKEGQNVTLSCEQNLNHDAMYWYRQDPGQGLRLIYYSQIVNDFQKGDIAEGYSVSREKKESFPLTVTSAQKNPTAFYLCASSKPQGYTDTQYFGPGTRLTVL.

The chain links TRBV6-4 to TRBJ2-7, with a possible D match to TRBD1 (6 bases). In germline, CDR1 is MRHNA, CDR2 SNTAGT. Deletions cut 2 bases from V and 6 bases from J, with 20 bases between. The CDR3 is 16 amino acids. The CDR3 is CASSDTSGTPLAEQYF. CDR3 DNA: TGTGCCAGCAGTGACACCTCCGGGACACCCCTGGCCGAGCAGTACTTC.